This T cell receptor (beta chain) was observed in a study of T cell repertoires in cytomegalovirus infection. The overall study: The authors relied on CMV epitopes, both recently identified HLA-C-restricted and well-studied HLA-B-restricted.

The CDR3 runs to 16 residues. Germline CDR1 is KGHDR and CDR2 is SFDVKD. V was pared by 2 bases and J by 1 base, with 3 bases of the junction left unmatched. TCRdb fed the reads into MiXCR, producing one record per CDR3 protein. Here the sample spans approximately 470,000 distinct CDR3 sequences, approximately 42% being singletons. Study observations and caveats: The study found HLA-C-restricted CMV-specific TCR beta clonotypes dominating the ex vivo response.

In the case of this clonotype: The target antigen is unknown.

This clonotype was obtained from a human donor in good health (CMV status not recorded). Some clones in this sample may be carry-over from other donors' samples. V is TRBV24-1 and J is TRBJ2-2; 7 bases are shared with TRBD1. The sequences come from cultured PBMCs, collected from culture after CMV antigen stimulation. The CDR3 DNA is TGTGCCACCAGTGATTATGGGGACAGGAACACCGGGGAGCTGTTTTTT. Translation gives CATSDYGDRNTGELFF.